This TCR beta chain was captured by sequencing in a study of T cell clusters in autoimmune cytopenias. About the research overall: The median distinct TRB clonotype count was approximately 2,400 per sample, from a median 51,575 reads.

One tube held mixed TRB-A and TRB-B primer pools for touch-down PCR. Following a re-call of the multiplex PCR reads, TCRdb has one entry per CDR3 protein and lacks DNA. There are about 920 distinct CDR3 sequences in the sample, with around 55% held by the top ten. Study-level findings and limits: Primary autoimmune cytopenia patients seemingly lacked the physiological T cell clusters found in healthy donors. TRB repertoire shifts in secondary cytopenia and chronic lymphocytic leukemia mostly reflected lymphoma, not autoimmunity.

Remarks on this clonotype: Its target is unknown.

CDR1 SEHNR and CDR2 FQNEAQ come from the germline V gene (reference sequence). The CDR3 covers 13 residues. TRB was amplified from 250 ng of peripheral blood genomic DNA per sample. The sequence derives from a human donor with an autoimmune cytopenia or autoimmune hepatitis (not recorded which). V is TRBV7-9 and J is TRBJ2-5; with no DNA, the TCRdb D assignment of TRBD1 cannot be verified. Sequencing was performed on peripheral blood. CDR3 region: CASRPQGTETQYF.